These 23 T cell receptor beta chains originate from one sample sequenced in a study of blood T cell repertoires in COVID-19. Clones were sequenced by immunoSEQ multiplex PCR, and TCRdb holds only the in-frame ones, with some missing. The sample holds about 320,000 clones, approximately 82% seen once. The sample taken for sequencing was peripheral blood. These receptors were taken from a woman in her forties or fifties with acute or convalescent COVID-19.

The gene calls are TRBV27 and TRBJ1-1; 7 bases match TRBD1. Germline CDR1 is MNHEY and CDR2 is SMNVEV (reference sequence). The junction had 11 bases not matched to a gene; V was cut back by 5 bases and J by 8 bases. The CDR3 loop spans 14 amino acids. The CDR3 loop is CASSPNRGLEEAFF. As DNA, the CDR3 is TGTGCCAGCAGTCCGAACAGGGGTTTGGAGGAAGCTTTCTTT.

This clone is a singleton in its sample. V usage is TRBV18 and J usage is TRBJ2-3, with TRBD2 matching over 7 bases. Germline CDR1 is KGHSH and CDR2 is LQKENI. J gave up 2 bases and V 5 bases, and 19 bases lay outside the gene matches. CDR3 length: 19 amino acids. CDR3 residues: CASSSNTILLAAFTDTQYF. DNA for the CDR3: TGTGCCAGCTCATCCAACACAATCCTTCTAGCGGCCTTCACAGATACGCAGTATTTT.

This clone appeared a few times. This chain uses TRBV6-5 with TRBJ1-2, with D perhaps TRBD1 (6 bases). The CDR3 extends over 15 amino acids. The V end lost 0 bases, the J end lost 2 bases, and 10 bases lay between the germline ends. Germline loops: CDR1 MNHEY, CDR2 SVGAGI. The CDR3, as DNA: TGTGCCAGCAGTTACTCAGGGGGAGTGAACTATGGCTACACCTTC. This translates into CASSYSGGVNYGYTF.

V usage is TRBV6-5 and J usage is TRBJ2-3, with 7 bases fitting TRBD2. This CDR3 spans 15 amino acids. The V and J ends lost 2 bases and 4 bases, in that order; junction bases with no gene match: 6. Germline-derived CDR1 and CDR2 are MNHEY and SVGAGI. The CDR3 reads CASSYVGGSSDTQYF. CDR3 nucleotide sequence: TGTGCCAGCAGTTACGTGGGCGGGAGCTCAGATACGCAGTATTTT.

The V gene is TRBV6-5, the J gene TRBJ1-5; D not certain. The CDR3 loop spans 15 amino acids. Germline assignment: CDR1 MNHEY and CDR2 SVGAGI. Deletions cut 6 bases from V and 2 bases from J, with 14 bases between. CDR3 in amino acids: CASRPVAYGNQPQHF. The DNA of the CDR3 is TGTGCCAGCAGACCCGTGGCTTACGGCAATCAGCCCCAGCATTTT.

The chain carries TRBV6-6 and TRBJ1-5; the D gene is possibly TRBD1 (5 bases). V was trimmed by 6 bases and J by 5 bases, leaving 17 bases between them. The CDR3 extends over 15 amino acids. CDR1 is MNHNY and CDR2 is SVGAGI in the germline V gene (reference sequence). Written as DNA, the CDR3 is TGTGCCAGCAGGCGGGGGGTGGGAAGGGATCAGCCCCAGCATTTT. It encodes CASRRGVGRDQPQHF.

The chain is built from TRBV18 and TRBJ1-2; 7 nucleotides line up with TRBD1. The trim removed 2 bases at V and 11 bases at J, leaving 11 bases unmatched. Germline CDR1 KGHSH, CDR2 LQKENI. The CDR3 spans 14 residues. CDR3 bases: TGTGCCAGCTCACCATCAGGGACAGAGACGGGGTACACCTTC. Its protein product is CASSPSGTETGYTF.

V gene TRBV15 combines with J gene TRBJ1-3; tentative D call: TRBD1 (5 bases). Germline loops: CDR1 LNHNV, CDR2 YYDKDF (reference sequence). V shed 0 bases and J shed 3 bases, with 12 bases lying between them. The CDR3 runs 16 residues. CDR3 loop: CATSRDYQGDGNTIYF. The CDR3 DNA reads TGTGCCACCAGCAGAGATTACCAAGGGGATGGAAACACCATATATTTT.

The CDR3 spells CASSPDRVRETQYF. In nucleotides, the CDR3 is TGTGCCAGCAGCCCGGACAGGGTTCGGGAGACCCAGTACTTC. The rearrangement links TRBV5-6 to TRBJ2-5; the match to TRBD1 covers 8 bases. V trimming: 4 bases; J trimming: 5 bases; junction bases outside the gene matches: 7. CDR1 is SGHDT and CDR2 is YYEEEE in the germline V gene. This CDR3 spans 14 amino acids.

This sequence joins TRBV7-9 and TRBJ2-7; D possibly corresponds to TRBD1 (6 bases). The germline CDR1 and CDR2 sequences are SEHNR and FQNEAQ (reference sequence). V dropped 6 bases and J dropped 2 bases, with 11 bases sitting between them. CDR3 length equals 13 residues. The CDR3 is CASSRAGAYEQYV. CDR3 DNA: TGTGCCAGCAGTCGAGCAGGGGCCTACGAGCAGTACGTC.

This chain links TRBV5-1 with TRBJ2-5; 9 bases map to TRBD1. Germline V gene sequence: CDR1 SGHRS, CDR2 YFSETQ. With V trimmed by 4 bases and J by 5 bases, 6 bases remained unmatched. There are 14 residues in the CDR3. The CDR3 region has the DNA TGCGCCAGCAGCCTACAGGGGGCGGATGAGACCCAGTACTTC. This codes for CASSLQGADETQYF.

The J gene is TRBJ1-1, the V gene TRBV6-6; TRBD1 aligns across 7 bases. The CDR3 has 13 residues. Germline V gene sequence: CDR1 MNHNY, CDR2 SVGAGI (reference sequence). With 8 bases clipped from V and 4 bases from J, the junction kept 7 bases outside the gene matches. In nucleotides, the CDR3 is TGTGCCAGCCGACGACAGGGCCCCACTGAAGCTTTCTTT. Protein sequence: CASRRQGPTEAFF.

The gene calls are TRBV12-5 and TRBJ1-1; D is possibly TRBD1 (6 bases). The V and J ends lost 7 bases and 4 bases respectively, with 19 bases between them. The germline V gene has CDR1 LGHNT and CDR2 FRNRAP. The CDR3 is 15 residues long. CDR3 sequence reads: CASAQWGGSGTEAFF. The CDR3 nucleotides read TGTGCTAGTGCCCAATGGGGGGGCTCGGGCACTGAAGCTTTCTTT. The whole variable domain, remainder taken from reference TRBV12-5 and TRBJ1-1, is DARVTQTPRHKVTEMGQEVTMRCQPILGHNTVFWYRQTMMQGLELLAYFRNRAPLDDSGMPKDRFSAEMPDATLATLKIQPSEPRDSAVYFCASAQWGGSGTEAFFGQGTRLTVV.

Turning to this clone: Other DNA sequences within the sample encode an identical CDR3. The V and J genes are TRBV12-3 or TRBV12-4 and TRBJ2-3; 10 bases fit TRBD2. V shed 6 bases, J shed 9 bases, and the junction held 6 bases outside the gene matches. The CDR3 loop spans 13 amino acids. CDR3 nucleotides: TGTGCCAGCAGCCGGACTAGCGGAGGAACGCAGTATTTT. Residues: CASSRTSGGTQYF.

This chain links TRBV6-2 or TRBV6-3 with TRBJ2-2; no firm D call. The germline V and J ends were trimmed by 5 bases and 3 bases, with 10 bases remaining between them. The CDR3 runs to 14 residues. Germline V gives CDR1 MNHEY, CDR2 SVGEGT. CDR3 loop: CASSLSYYTGELFF. The DNA of the CDR3 is TGTGCCAGCAGTCTCTCATACTACACCGGGGAGCTGTTTTTT.

The rearrangement uses TRBV18 and TRBJ2-1, with 10 bases aligning to TRBD2. CDR1 and CDR2 (germline): KGHSH, LQKENI. The CDR3 is made up of 15 amino acids. After removal of 6 bases from V and 7 bases from J, the junction contained 9 bases not matched to a gene. The CDR3 loop reads CASSPLAGVKNEQFF. The CDR3 DNA reads TGTGCCAGCTCTCCGCTAGCGGGAGTGAAGAATGAGCAGTTCTTC. The full variable domain, completed using reference TRBV18 and TRBJ2-1, is NAGVMQNPRHLVRRRGQEARLRCSPMKGHSHVYWYRQLPEEGLKFMVYLQKENIIDESGMPKERFSAEFPKEGPSILRIQQVVRGDSAAYFCASSPLAGVKNEQFFGPGTRLTVL.

The chain combines TRBV18 with TRBJ1-1; D not resolved. The CDR3 has 13 residues. Germline-derived CDR1 and CDR2 are KGHSH and LQKENI. The V end was cut by 3 bases, the J end by 8 bases, with 13 bases between. CDR3 in amino acids: CASSPLPGQEAFF. The CDR3 DNA is TGTGCCAGCTCACCTTTGCCAGGTCAGGAAGCTTTCTTT.

The chain has TRBV7-3 and TRBJ1-1; the D gene is possibly TRBD1 (6 bases). V shed 2 bases and J shed 1 base, with 8 bases lying between them. Germline V gene lookup returns CDR1 SGHTA and CDR2 FQGTGA. The CDR3 is 14 residues long. CDR3 sequence reads: CASSLGGGNTEAFF. The CDR3 DNA reads TGTGCCAGCAGCTTAGGGGGCGGGAACACTGAAGCTTTCTTT.

The chain has TRBV7-7 and TRBJ2-1; the D gene is possibly TRBD2 (5 bases). The germline gives CDR1 SSHAT, CDR2 FNYEAQ (reference sequence). The V and J ends lost 1 base and 10 bases respectively, with 17 bases between them. This CDR3 comprises 15 residues. The CDR3 loop is CASSLGGPVQEEQFF. The CDR3 DNA follows: TGTGCCAGCAGCTTAGGAGGGCCAGTTCAGGAGGAGCAGTTCTTC.

This chain links TRBV27 with TRBJ1-3; D unclear. This CDR3 contains 15 residues. V shed 0 bases and J shed 0 bases, with 6 bases lying between them. From germline, CDR1 is MNHEY and CDR2 SMNVEV (reference sequence). The CDR3 sequence is CASSLSGSSGNTIYF. Written as DNA, the CDR3 is TGTGCCAGCAGTTTATCAGGGAGCTCTGGAAACACCATATATTTT.

This chain connects TRBV4-2 to TRBJ1-1; the match to TRBD1 covers 9 bases. The CDR3 has 15 amino acids. The J segment lost 2 bases and the V segment lost 3 bases, leaving 4 bases of the junction unmatched. CDR1 LGHNA and CDR2 YNFKEQ come from the germline V gene. The CDR3 loop reads CASSQGDRANTEAFF. In nucleotides, the CDR3 is TGTGCCAGCAGCCAGGGGGACAGGGCTAACACTGAAGCTTTCTTT.

The V and J genes are TRBV25-1 and TRBJ2-1; 11 bases agree with TRBD2. With V trimmed by 10 bases and J by 7 bases, 9 bases remained unmatched. The CDR3 is 14 residues long. The V gene's germline CDR1 is MGHDK and CDR2 SYGVNS. CDR3: CATTSGSYGNEQFF. The DNA of the CDR3 is TGTGCCACCACTAGCGGGAGCTATGGGAATGAGCAGTTCTTC.

To note about this clone: Other DNA sequences of this sample code for an identical CDR3. This chain joins TRBV19 and TRBJ1-2, with unresolved D. The CDR3 has 14 residues. V was pared by 4 bases and J by 0 bases, with 9 bases between. Germline V lookup: CDR1 LNHDA, CDR2 SQIVND (reference sequence). The CDR3 protein is CASSNAGANYGYTF. CDR3 coding DNA: TGTGCCAGTAGTAATGCGGGAGCTAACTATGGCTACACCTTC.